This TCR beta chain stems from a study of blood T cell repertoires in COVID-19. Across the study: Samples came from the United States, Italy and Spain, spanning acute and convalescent COVID-19. From T cells, B-cell-depleted T cells, or PBMCs came the material, which was cDNA or gDNA.

The CDR3 runs 19 residues. Germline V gene data show CDR1 as SGDLS and CDR2 as YYNGEE. Trimming at V came to 4 bases and at J to 1 base, leaving 9 bases not matched to a gene. As originally analysed: Counts of nucleated cells, estimated from reference gene primer amplification, were obtained. Libraries were prepared by immunoSEQ multiplex PCR; TCRdb keeps only in-frame clonotypes and omits some of them. That table furnishes V, J and clone size, whereas the DNA furnished D and trimming. The profile covers 200,000 to 250,000 clones, with roughly 84% appearing a single time and 6.5% to 9% taken by the ten largest.

This chain links TRBV9 with TRBJ2-3, with 16 bases lining up with TRBD2. Material for sequencing was peripheral blood. This clonotype was obtained from a woman between 50 and 59 years old with acute or convalescent COVID-19. Here the CDR3 reads CASSPKGLAGGWGTDTQYF. The CDR3 DNA is TGTGCCAGCAGCCCGAAGGGACTAGCGGGAGGGTGGGGCACAGATACGCAGTATTTT. Looking up the rest from reference TRBV9 and TRBJ2-3 gives the full variable domain: DSGVTQTPKHLITATGQRVTLRCSPRSGDLSVYWYQQSLDQGLQFLIQYYNGEERAKGNILERFSAQQFPDLHSELNLSSLELGDSALYFCASSPKGLAGGWGTDTQYFGPGTRLTVL.